This entry is about one T cell receptor beta chain. Generated by immunoSEQ multiplex PCR, the TCRdb table keeps only in-frame clones and is missing some. The sample has about 170,000 clones; around 85% are singletons. This record comes from a study of blood T cell repertoires in COVID-19. The CDR3 is made up of 12 amino acids. V was clipped by 2 bases and J by 6 bases, with 7 bases between them. In germline, CDR1 is SGHTA, CDR2 FQGNSA. The sequence came from a woman aged 55-70 years with COVID-19, enrolled during active disease. This chain connects TRBV7-2 to TRBJ1-2; D is perhaps TRBD1 (6 bases). Material for sequencing was peripheral blood. The CDR3 loop reads CASSLQGNGYTF. Written as DNA, the CDR3 is TGTGCCAGCAGCTTACAGGGGAATGGCTACACCTTC.